Shown below are 13 T cell receptor beta chains from a single sample sequenced in a study of CD8+CD57+ T cells in acquired aplastic anemia. The study profiled TCR beta VDJ and CDR3 using genomic DNA as template. Each CDR3 protein is one row after TCRdb ran MiXCR on the reads. The sample consists of about 220,000 distinct CDR3 sequences, roughly 35% of them appearing once. The sample taken for sequencing was sorted CD4+, CD8+, or CD8+CD57+ T cells (not recorded which) from PBMCs. Receptors were obtained from a human donor in good health, serving as a control.

There are many counts of this clonotype. The chain joins TRBV5-1 to TRBJ1-2, with D hard to call. CDR1 and CDR2 from the germline V gene are SGHRS and YFSETQ. This CDR3 region has 13 residues. V lost 1 base and J lost 6, with 10 bases in between. This chain's CDR3 is CASSLFGPDGYTF. The CDR3 DNA follows: TGCGCCAGCAGCTTGTTTGGGCCGGATGGCTACACCTTC.

In this sample, this clonotype turned up many times. This chain connects TRBV7-9 to TRBJ2-3; possibly TRBD1 or TRBD2 for D (5 bases each). Trimming took off 5 bases at V and 3 bases at J, with 12 bases between the two ends. The germline V gene encodes CDR1 SEHNR and CDR2 FQNEAQ (reference sequence). This CDR3 is built from 14 residues. The CDR3 is CASSLWGFTDTQYF. The CDR3 region has the DNA TGTGCCAGCAGCCTATGGGGGTTTACAGATACGCAGTATTTT. Filled out from reference TRBV7-9 and TRBJ2-3, the complete variable domain reads DTGVSQNPRHKITKRGQNVTFRCDPISEHNRLYWYRQTLGQGPEFLTYFQNEAQLEKSRLLSDRFSAERPKGSFSTLEIQRTEQGDSAMYLCASSLWGFTDTQYFGPGTRLTVL.

This clonotype was counted many times. The rearrangement uses TRBV7-2 and TRBJ2-1; 7 positions agree with TRBD2. The germline gives CDR1 SGHTA, CDR2 FQGNSA. The junction had 4 bases not matched to a gene; V was cut back by 3 bases and J by 5 bases. The CDR3 runs 14 residues. This chain's CDR3 is CASSLGGGNNEQFF. CDR3 nucleotides: TGTGCCAGCAGCTTGGGCGGGGGAAACAATGAGCAGTTCTTC.

This clonotype was found a few times. The chain carries TRBV6-5 and TRBJ1-1; D remains unclear. The V end lost 6 bases, the J end lost 1 base, and 15 bases lay between the germline ends. Germline loops: CDR1 MNHEY, CDR2 SVGAGI. The CDR3 consists of 15 residues. The CDR3 protein is CASSAFGWGNTEAFF. The CDR3 DNA follows: TGTGCCAGCAGCGCTTTCGGGTGGGGGAACACTGAAGCTTTCTTT.

The V and J genes are TRBV20-1 and TRBJ2-1; TRBD2 matches at 11 bases. The CDR3 has 19 amino acids. V was clipped by 0 bases and J by 1 base; unmatched bases: 11. CDR1 is DFQATT and CDR2 is SNEGSKA in the germline V gene (reference sequence). CDR3 amino acids: CSARDPLAGGPGSYNEQFF. The CDR3 DNA reads as TGCAGTGCTAGAGACCCCCTAGCGGGGGGCCCGGGTTCCTACAATGAGCAGTTCTTC.

This clonotype has ten or more counts. The genes are TRBV12-3 or TRBV12-4 and TRBJ2-7; D ambiguous. Trimming removed 1 base from V and 0 bases from J, with 10 bases in between. There are 15 residues in the CDR3. The CDR3 bases are TGTGCCAGCAGTTTAGACTCGAGGAGCTCCTACGAGCAGTACTTC. Encoded protein: CASSLDSRSSYEQYF.

This clonotype has a handful of counts. The chain couples TRBV14 to TRBJ1-1; D might be TRBD1 (5 bases). Germline CDR1 is SGHDN and CDR2 is FVKESK. Trimming removed 0 bases from V and 4 bases from J, with 12 bases in between. CDR3 length equals 15 residues. CDR3 sequence reads: CASSQDLGAGTEAFF. For the CDR3, the DNA is TGTGCCAGCAGCCAAGATCTCGGGGCCGGCACTGAAGCTTTCTTT.

This clonotype was detected many times. This rearrangement joins TRBV24-1 to TRBJ1-2, with 10 bases that match TRBD1. Germline V gene data show CDR1 as KGHDR and CDR2 as SFDVKD. The junction had 4 bases not matched to a gene; V was cut back by 3 bases and J by 4 bases. CDR3 length: 15 residues. The CDR3: CATSDGTGDGYGYTF. The CDR3 region has the DNA TGTGCCACCAGTGATGGGACAGGGGACGGCTATGGCTACACCTTC.

This clonotype was recorded at least ten times. The rearrangement links TRBV13 to TRBJ2-7; no firm D call. This CDR3 comprises 16 residues. V was cut by 4 bases and J by 0 bases, with 16 bases left in between. CDR1 is PRHDT, CDR2 FYEKMQ, per germline (reference sequence). The CDR3 DNA is TGTGCCAGCAGCTCCGAAAGGAGCGCGATCTCCTACGAGCAGTACTTC. Translation: CASSSERSAISYEQYF. The full variable domain, completed using reference TRBV13 and TRBJ2-7, is AAGVIQSPRHLIKEKRETATLKCYPIPRHDTVYWYQQGPGQDPQFLISFYEKMQSDKGSIPDRFSAQQFSDYHSELNMSSLELGDSALYFCASSSERSAISYEQYFGPGTRLTVT.

With regard to this clonotype: This may be a read error, as it is one base from a much larger clone. The chain links TRBV20-1 to TRBJ2-7; a weak D match, TRBD2 (7 bases). The CDR3 loop spans 16 amino acids. Trimming removed 3 bases at V and 2 bases at J, with 20 bases between. The V gene's germline CDR1 is DFQATT and CDR2 SNEGSKA (reference sequence). CDR3 loop: CSASSSGGTGTYEQYF. Written as DNA, the CDR3 is TGCAGTGCTAGTAGCTCGGGAGGTACAGGGACCTACGAGCAGTACTTC.

This clonotype was detected many times. The V and J genes are TRBV6-1 and TRBJ1-6; D not certain. Germline V gene lookup returns CDR1 MNHNS and CDR2 SASEGT. The V gene lost 7 bases and the J gene lost 9 bases, with 19 bases spanning the gap. CDR3 length: 15 residues. The CDR3: CASTEGPSLLSPLHF. The CDR3 coding sequence is TGTGCCAGCACCGAAGGCCCATCCCTTCTTTCACCCCTCCACTTT.

The gene calls are TRBV7-6 and TRBJ2-7; D is perhaps TRBD1 (5 bases). This CDR3 has 13 amino acids. CDR1 and CDR2 (germline): SGHVS, FNYEAQ. V was pared by 5 bases and J by 5 bases, with 13 bases between. CDR3 sequence reads: CASSPGHFNEQYF. In nucleotides, the CDR3 is TGTGCCAGCAGCCCAGGGCATTTTAACGAGCAGTACTTC.

There are many counts of this clonotype. The gene calls are TRBV19 and TRBJ1-2; 7 bases map to TRBD1. The J segment lost 1 base and the V segment lost 5 bases, leaving 7 bases of the junction unmatched. This CDR3 contains 15 residues. The V gene's germline CDR1 is LNHDA and CDR2 SQIVND (reference sequence). The CDR3 loop reads CASSPGGGGNYGYTF. CDR3 nucleotide sequence: TGTGCCAGTAGTCCCGGAGGGGGCGGTAACTATGGCTACACCTTC.